Sequencing of this T cell receptor beta chain was carried out in a study of blood T cell repertoires in COVID-19. Turning to the study itself: Some COVID-19 samples were acute and others convalescent; all came from the United States, Italy and Spain. From T cells, B-cell-depleted T cells, or PBMCs came the material, which was cDNA or gDNA.

Trimming removed 0 bases from V and 3 bases from J, with 14 bases in between. Germline CDR1 and CDR2: SGHNT and YYREEE (reference sequence). The CDR3 is 16 residues long. Clinical history as reported by participants underpinned cohort assignment. Methods used by the authors: It was from reference gene primer amplification that nucleated cell counts were estimated. Here immunoSEQ multiplex PCR was the method, and the copy in TCRdb shows in-frame clones only, minus some. That table supplies the V and J calls and clone size; D and trimming were determined from the DNA. Of about 390,000 clones in the sample, more than 75% were seen once.

This chain connects TRBV5-4 to TRBJ2-3; D possibly corresponds to TRBD1 (6 bases). This clonotype originated in a woman between 50 and 59 years old who had recovered from COVID-19. Sequenced sample: PBMCs or T cells enriched from blood (not recorded which). CDR3 region: CASSLGYRDSTDTQYF. In nucleotides, the CDR3 is TGTGCCAGCAGCTTGGGGTACAGGGATTCTACAGATACGCAGTATTTT.